The entry below describes one TCR beta chain. Its target is unknown. Germline V gives CDR1 MNHNY, CDR2 SVGAGI (reference sequence). V shed 4 bases and J 2 bases; nucleotides not matched to a gene: 5. The CDR3 spans 16 residues. This record belongs to a study of cytomegalovirus exposure and HLA in healthy donors. Across the whole study: The roughly 670 first-cohort repertoires shared a platform with the approximately 130 validation repertoires, as reported in a later analysis. Study results and limitations: The authors enumerated over 150 TCR beta chains as linked to cytomegalovirus. Reported performance of the classifier showed diagnosis of cytomegalovirus status with high specificity and sensitivity.

Separation from the roughly 600-subject first cohort characterized the roughly 120-subject validation cohort, to which the donors belonged. TCRdb keeps only in-frame clones here, not all; method: immunoSEQ multiplex PCR. The profile covers 150,000 or so clones, with approximately 90% appearing a single time and 5.5% to 7% taken by the ten largest. This rearrangement joins TRBV6-6 to TRBJ2-7, with 13 bases lining up with TRBD2. Sequences were obtained from PBMCs. The TCR was taken from a woman between 25 and 40 years old in good health and CMV-seropositive. As DNA, the CDR3 is TGTGCCAGCAGTTCCCTGGGGACTAGCGGGGCCTACGAGCAGTACTTC. Residues: CASSSLGTSGAYEQYF.